This T cell receptor (beta chain) was found in a study of blood T cell repertoires in COVID-19. Overall study context: Two negative PCRs, clearance, or symptom resolution were required of recovered Cohort 3 donors. There were acute and convalescent COVID-19 samples, and they came from the United States, Italy and Spain.

The CDR3 spans 18 residues. The germline V gene has CDR1 SGHNT and CDR2 YENEEA. The V gene end was trimmed by 7 bases and the J gene end by 6 bases; junction bases not matched to a gene: 21. Here immunoSEQ multiplex PCR was the method, and the copy in TCRdb shows in-frame clones only, minus some. The table includes about 170,000 clones, approximately 79% detected once. This clone was counted a few times. Residents of 24 US areas, aged roughly 18 to 89 years, made up the participants. Participants' own reports of clinical history determined their cohort assignment. The sequence derives from a woman in her 70s in a cohort exposed to, infected with or recovered from COVID-19 (not recorded which). The V and J genes are TRBV11-3 and TRBJ2-7, with 10 nucleotides matching TRBD1. Specimen: PBMCs or T cells enriched from blood (not recorded which). CDR3 DNA: TGTGCCAGCAAGACGAGACAGGGGGCTGGTTTGGCTGGTGGCGAGCAGTACTTC. Its protein product is CASKTRQGAGLAGGEQYF.